The 15 T cell receptor beta chains below all came from one sample that was sequenced in a study of T cells in Graves' hyperthyroidism and ophthalmopathy. TCR beta CDR3 sequences were amplified from RNA transcripts. HTBI primers were the set used in a first-round RT-PCR of the TCR CDR3. TCRdb re-analysed the multiplex PCR reads in MiXCR, keeping a single row per CDR3 protein. The repertoire holds about 700,000 distinct CDR3 sequences, with about 14% as singletons. The material sequenced was blood. The receptors derive from a woman in her late teens or twenties with Graves' hyperthyroidism.

The chain carries TRBV9 and TRBJ2-3; the D is unclear. The V end was cut by 0 bases, the J end by 2 bases, with 7 bases between. Germline V CDR1 and CDR2: SGDLS, YYNGEE. The CDR3 length is 14 residues. As DNA, the CDR3 is TGTGCCAGCAGCGTAGAGTACTCCACAGATACGCAGTATTTT. Its translation is CASSVEYSTDTQYF.

CDR3 nucleotides: TGTGCCAGCAGAACTCAGGGGTACCAAGAGACCCAGTACTTC. Translated: CASRTQGYQETQYF. J is TRBJ2-5 and V is TRBV5-6, with D perhaps TRBD1 (6 bases). This CDR3 comprises 14 residues. Germline lookup yields CDR1 SGHDT and CDR2 YYEEEE. The ends were cut back, 5 bases at V and 0 bases at J, with 11 bases in the middle. Supplemented by reference TRBV5-6 and TRBJ2-5, the full variable domain reads DAGVTQSPTHLIKTRGQQVTLRCSPKSGHDTVSWYQQALGQGPQFIFQYYEEEERQRGNFPDRFSGHQFPNYSSELNVNALLLGDSALYLCASRTQGYQETQYFGPGTRLLVL.

This clonotype was seen many times. The chain has TRBV4-3 and TRBJ1-1; 9 bases are shared with TRBD1. V was pared by 4 bases and J by 4 bases, with 10 bases of the junction left unmatched. Germline loops: CDR1 LGHNA, CDR2 YSLEER. The CDR3 loop spans 16 amino acids. Here the CDR3 DNA reads TGCGCCAGCAGCCTTTCCCCCGGACAGGGGACCACTGAAGCTTTCTTT. It codes for CASSLSPGQGTTEAFF.

This clonotype was detected ten times or more. The J gene is TRBJ1-2, the V gene TRBV13, with D hard to call. The germline CDR1 and CDR2 sequences are PRHDT and FYEKMQ (reference sequence). With 1 base removed from V and 8 bases from J, the gap between germline ends came to 8 bases. CDR3 length: 12 residues. Written as DNA, the CDR3 is TGTGCCAGCAGCTTAGCCGGGTTGGGCTACACCTTC. This encodes CASSLAGLGYTF.

This clonotype was observed at least ten times. As DNA, the CDR3 is TGTGCCAGCAGGCAATGGGAAGGGGAGACCCAGTACTTC. Amino acid sequence: CASRQWEGETQYF. The chain joins TRBV28 to TRBJ2-5, with D uncertain. The CDR3 runs to 13 residues. CDR1 and CDR2 (germline): MDHEN, SYDVKM. The V and J ends lost 6 bases and 5 bases respectively, with 13 bases between them.

This clonotype turned up a few times. V is TRBV7-2 and J is TRBJ2-7; D unresolved. Germline CDR1 SGHTA, CDR2 FQGNSA. Between the trimmed V and J ends, which lost 2 bases and 0 bases, there was a span of 11 bases. The CDR3 has 15 amino acids. CDR3 coding DNA: TGTGCCAGCAGCTTAATGAGTGCCCGCTCCTACGAGCAGTACTTC. This translates into CASSLMSARSYEQYF.

This clonotype was detected many times. The CDR3 sequence: CAISRDRNTGELFF. For the CDR3, the DNA is TGTGCCATCAGCCGAGACAGGAACACCGGGGAGCTGTTTTTT. The gene calls are TRBV10-3 and TRBJ2-2; D is perhaps TRBD1 (5 bases). Trimming removed 6 bases at V and 1 base at J, with 9 bases between. Germline CDR1 and CDR2: ENHRY and SYGVKD. CDR3 length: 14 amino acids.

This clonotype was picked up many times. The genes are TRBV30 and TRBJ2-1; D ambiguous. V was trimmed by 2 bases and J by 7 bases, leaving 3 bases between them. CDR1 GTSNPN and CDR2 SVGIG come from the germline V gene (reference sequence). CDR3 length: 10 residues. CDR3 in amino acids: CAWSLNEQFF. DNA for the CDR3: TGTGCCTGGAGTCTGAATGAGCAGTTCTTC.

This clonotype was found many times. The chain couples TRBV19 to TRBJ2-1; 7 positions agree with TRBD2. The V gene end was trimmed by 7 bases and the J gene end by 4 bases; junction bases not matched to a gene: 13. Germline loops: CDR1 LNHDA, CDR2 SQIVND (reference sequence). CDR3 length equals 16 residues. The CDR3 coding sequence is TGTGCCAGTACCCCAGAGGGCGGGAGACGGTACAATGAGCAGTTCTTC. Its protein product is CASTPEGGRRYNEQFF.

This clonotype was seen more than once but under ten times. This chain connects TRBV29-1 to TRBJ1-5; D possibly corresponds to TRBD1 (6 bases). CDR3 length equals 16 residues. Trimming removed 2 bases at V and 6 bases at J, with 20 bases between. Germline V lookup: CDR1 SQVTM, CDR2 ANQGSEA. CDR3 sequence: CSVEWGAPIVGQPQHF. The CDR3 nucleotides are TGCAGCGTTGAATGGGGGGCTCCCATAGTAGGTCAGCCCCAGCATTTT.

The sample holds many counts of this clonotype. Written as DNA, the CDR3 is TGTGCCAGCAGCTTAAGTTACAGGTCAAATGAGCAGTTCTTC. Encoded protein: CASSLSYRSNEQFF. The chain combines TRBV7-8 with TRBJ2-1; weak D call: TRBD1 (5 bases). V was clipped by 2 bases and J by 7 bases, with 12 bases between them. CDR1 and CDR2 (germline): SGHVS, FQNEAQ. The CDR3 runs 14 residues.

As concerns this clonotype: A much larger clone sits a single nucleotide away, making a read error possible. The V gene is TRBV29-1, the J gene TRBJ2-7; 8 nucleotides line up with TRBD2. The CDR3 extends over 13 amino acids. The V gene end was trimmed by 7 bases and the J gene end by 7 bases; junction bases not matched to a gene: 12. CDR1 and CDR2 (germline): SQVTM, ANQGSEA. The CDR3 DNA reads as TGCAGCGCCCCTGTGACTAGCGCTAATGAGCAGTACTTC. Translating it yields CSAPVTSANEQYF.

This clonotype was seen repeatedly, ten times or more. The gene calls are TRBV18 and TRBJ1-4; D remains ambiguous. Trimming stripped 3 bases from V and 7 bases from J, with 9 bases between. Germline values: CDR1 KGHSH, CDR2 LQKENI. CDR3 length: 13 amino acids. CDR3 amino acids: CASSPTLGEKLFF. The CDR3 nucleotides read TGTGCCAGCTCACCGACCCTGGGTGAAAAACTGTTTTTT.

This clonotype has a handful of counts. A junction end diverges from the germline sequence, so it may reflect a read error. This chain links TRBV7-7 with TRBJ2-1; 7 positions agree with TRBD1. Germline V CDR1 and CDR2: SSHAT, FNYEAQ (reference sequence). The CDR3 is 14 residues long. The CDR3 here is CASSQGVFDNEQFF. The CDR3 DNA reads as TGTGCTAGCAGCCAGGGGGTATTTGACAATGAGCAGTTCTTC.

V gene TRBV6-2 or TRBV6-3 combines with J gene TRBJ2-7; D not certain. Between the trimmed V and J ends, which lost 2 bases and 2 bases, there was a span of 16 bases. CDR3 size: 16 residues. Germline V gene data show CDR1 as MNHEY and CDR2 as SVGEGT. The CDR3 sequence: CASSYPSPGRAYEQYF. The CDR3 nucleotides are TGTGCCAGCAGTTACCCGTCCCCAGGACGCGCCTACGAGCAGTACTTC.